One and the same sample provided the 32 T cell receptor beta chains below, sequenced in a study of T-cell reconstitution after alpha-beta-depleted transplantation in children (dated by TCRdb to the mid-2010s). Libraries were built with PCR. This sample was sequenced with an Illumina HiSeq 2500. To normalize quantification of the TCRbeta repertoire, the TCR libraries were built with molecular barcoding that relied on unique molecular identifiers. TCRdb applied fastp at Q25 and MiXCR to the public reads, then kept only in-frame beta chains. Every CDR3 protein is listed once, alongside the most common genes and DNA of its rows. The sample includes 700,000 or so distinct CDR3 sequences, with less than 15% observed a single time. 0.79% of the sample goes to the ten largest clones. The treatment or condition label, read with the paper, signifies: allogeneic hematopoietic cell transplantation with graft depleted of TCRalphabeta T cells and CD19 B cells.

The sequencing used PBMCs, collected before TCRalphabeta/CD19-depleted stem cell transplant. All receptors derive from a girl aged 2 to 9 with congenital amegakaryocytic thrombocytopenia, due to receive a stem cell transplant.

Here the CDR3 DNA reads TGTGCCAGTACAATAGCGGGACCCACCGGGGAGCTGTTTTTT. This codes for CASTIAGPTGELFF. This sequence joins TRBV19 and TRBJ2-2; 8 nucleotides agree with TRBD2. The CDR3 contains 14 residues. Losses at the gene ends were 7 bases for V and 4 bases for J; bases not matched to a gene: 5. CDR1 and CDR2 from the germline V gene are LNHDA and SQIVND (reference sequence).

This clonotype was recorded at least ten times. The V call is TRBV7-9, the J call TRBJ1-1, with 8 nucleotides matching TRBD1. The germline gives CDR1 SEHNR, CDR2 FQNEAQ (reference sequence). The CDR3 is 15 amino acids. The V and J ends lost 5 bases and 7 bases, in that order; junction bases with no gene match: 12. CDR3 sequence (DNA): TGTGCCAGCAGCCCCCAGTTGAACAGGGGGAGTGAAGCTTTCTTT. Its translation: CASSPQLNRGSEAFF.

The rearrangement links TRBV5-1 to TRBJ2-1, with 7 bases that match TRBD1. This CDR3 has 15 residues. Germline CDR1 and CDR2: SGHRS and YFSETQ. V lost 3 bases to trimming and J lost 7 bases; unmatched junction nucleotides: 10. CDR3 sequence: CASSWETGVRNEQFF. The CDR3 DNA follows: TGCGCCAGCAGCTGGGAAACAGGGGTAAGAAATGAGCAGTTCTTC.

The rearrangement joins TRBV20-1 to TRBJ2-7, with 7 bases aligning to TRBD2. Germline V gene sequence: CDR1 DFQATT, CDR2 SNEGSKA (reference sequence). The CDR3 consists of 16 residues. V lost 6 bases, J lost 4 bases, and 18 bases stayed unmatched. The CDR3 here is CSATGDFEAGWYEQYF. The CDR3 nucleotides read TGCAGTGCCACGGGAGATTTCGAAGCGGGATGGTACGAGCAGTACTTC.

This clonotype was seen at least ten times. DNA of the CDR3: TGCAGTGCTAGAGTTGCTCATGAGCAGTTCTTC. It codes for CSARVAHEQFF. The V gene is TRBV20-1, the J gene TRBJ2-1; D is ambiguous. V was cut by 1 base and J by 8 bases, with 6 bases left in between. The germline gives CDR1 DFQATT, CDR2 SNEGSKA (reference sequence). CDR3 size: 11 residues.

There are many counts of this clonotype. In nucleotides, the CDR3 is TGTGCCAGCAGCCTAGCGCTTCCACCTAGCGGGGGGGAGACCCAGTACTTC. This encodes CASSLALPPSGGETQYF. This chain uses TRBV4-2 with TRBJ2-5, with TRBD2 matching over 11 bases. The CDR3 runs to 17 residues. Trimming at V came to 4 bases and at J to 5 bases, leaving 12 bases not matched to a gene. Germline V gene lookup returns CDR1 LGHNA and CDR2 YNFKEQ.

This clonotype was counted between two and nine times. The chain employs TRBV5-1 and TRBJ2-6; D possibly uses TRBD1 or TRBD2 (5 bases each). CDR1 is SGHRS and CDR2 is YFSETQ in the germline V gene. The CDR3 contains 18 residues. Between the trimmed V and J ends, which lost 5 bases and 2 bases, there was a span of 20 bases. The CDR3 reads CASSGDDTIHAGANVLTF. DNA for the CDR3: TGCGCCAGCAGTGGGGACGATACCATTCATGCTGGGGCCAACGTCCTGACTTTC.

This clonotype has a handful of counts. The chain joins TRBV20-1 to TRBJ2-3, with 9 bases identical to TRBD1. This CDR3 comprises 14 residues. Per germline, CDR1 DFQATT and CDR2 SNEGSKA (reference sequence). V lost 6 bases, J lost 4 bases, and 8 bases stayed unmatched. In DNA, the CDR3 is TGCAGTGCCCCAACAGGGGGCGGAGCAGATACGCAGTATTTT. Encoded protein: CSAPTGGGADTQYF.

This rearrangement joins TRBV2 to TRBJ2-7; D is uncertain. Trimming removed 6 bases at V and 7 bases at J, with 22 bases between. This CDR3 has 15 residues. CDR1 SNHLY and CDR2 FYNNEI come from the germline V gene. The CDR3 sequence: CASRPHLETTGEQYF. The CDR3 DNA is TGTGCCAGCAGACCCCACCTGGAAACTACGGGTGAGCAGTACTTC.

This clonotype came up many times. J is TRBJ2-7 and V is TRBV18; D gene uncertain. The germline gives CDR1 KGHSH, CDR2 LQKENI. CDR3 length: 14 residues. Trimming took off 0 bases at V and 4 bases at J, with 10 bases between the two ends. In DNA form, the CDR3 reads TGTGCCAGCTCACCACCCTCAAGATATTACGAGCAGTACTTC. Its protein product is CASSPPSRYYEQYF.

This clonotype has more than one count but fewer than ten. The chain has TRBV5-1 and TRBJ2-2; D not certain. This CDR3 has 14 residues. Between the trimmed V and J ends, which lost 4 bases and 0 bases, there was a span of 7 bases. Germline V lookup: CDR1 SGHRS, CDR2 YFSETQ. The CDR3 DNA reads as TGCGCCAGCAGCCGGGCCGCGAACACCGGGGAGCTGTTTTTT. Amino acid sequence: CASSRAANTGELFF. The entire variable domain, with the rest obtained from reference TRBV5-1 and TRBJ2-2, is as follows: KAGVTQTPRYLIKTRGQQVTLSCSPISGHRSVSWYQQTPGQGLQFLFEYFSETQRNKGNFPGRFSGRQFSNSRSEMNVSTLELGDSALYLCASSRAANTGELFFGEGSRLTVL.

Many counts were recorded for this clonotype. The genes are TRBV20-1 and TRBJ2-5; 8 bases map to TRBD2. V trimming: 6 bases; J trimming: 7 bases; junction bases outside the gene matches: 16. The V gene's germline CDR1 is DFQATT and CDR2 SNEGSKA (reference sequence). This CDR3 has 15 amino acids. The CDR3: CSAKSLAVLVGTQYF. CDR3 sequence (DNA): TGCAGTGCCAAATCACTAGCGGTCCTTGTCGGGACCCAGTACTTC.

The sample holds many counts of this clonotype. The chain couples TRBV1 to TRBJ2-4; the table's D call of TRBD1 was not tested on the DNA. TRBV1 is shown as a pseudogene. The CDR3 extends over 17 amino acids. DNA of the CDR3: TGCACCAGCAGCCAAGATTCGCGGGGCTTGGCCAAAAACATTCAGTACTTC. Translated, it gives CTSSQDSRGLAKNIQYF.

This clonotype was recorded a few times. The V and J genes are TRBV7-3 and TRBJ2-5; D unclear. The CDR3 totals 13 residues. V lost 3 bases to trimming and J lost 7 bases, with 12 bases between them. The germline V gene has CDR1 SGHTA and CDR2 FQGTGA. The CDR3 bases are TGTGCCAGCAGCTTGGGTATCGAAGCGACCCAGTACTTC. It codes for CASSLGIEATQYF.

Comment on this clonotype: One end of the junction does not line up with germline, which may come from a read error. The CDR3 DNA sequence: TGCGCCAGCAGCCTGCTTCCCCGGGACTTCGTCTCCTTC. Amino acids: CASSLLPRDFVSF. The rearrangement joins TRBV4-1 to TRBJ1-2, with a tentative D call TRBD1 (5 bases). Germline CDR1 is MGHRA and CDR2 is YSYEKL. This CDR3 spans 13 amino acids.

This clonotype was observed a handful of times. The V and J genes are TRBV12-3 or TRBV12-4 and TRBJ2-1; no firm D call. Trimming removed 1 base at V and 12 bases at J, with 7 bases between. The CDR3 is 11 amino acids. CDR3 in amino acids: CASSLGKRQFF. CDR3 nucleotides: TGTGCCAGCAGTTTAGGCAAGAGGCAGTTCTTC.

This clonotype was observed many times. The gene calls are TRBV29-1 and TRBJ2-7; possible D gene TRBD2, 5 bases. The CDR3 consists of 16 residues. Trimming stripped 3 bases from V and 4 bases from J, with 22 bases between. CDR1 and CDR2 (germline): SQVTM, ANQGSEA. CDR3 protein: CSVEFRGVGIAYEQYF. Written as DNA, the CDR3 is TGCAGCGTTGAGTTTCGGGGAGTCGGGATAGCATACGAGCAGTACTTC.

This clonotype was detected many times. The rearrangement joins TRBV28 to TRBJ2-1, with 7 bases lining up with TRBD2. V trimming: 5 bases; J trimming: 8 bases; junction bases outside the gene matches: 12. The CDR3 extends over 15 amino acids. Germline assignment: CDR1 MDHEN and CDR2 SYDVKM. The CDR3 spells CASSPDNLGLDEQFF. The CDR3 coding sequence is TGTGCCAGCAGTCCGGACAACCTCGGACTAGATGAGCAGTTCTTC.

In this sample, this clonotype turned up many times. CDR3 sequence: CSARLAGTSGELFF. In DNA form, the CDR3 reads TGCAGTGCTAGACTAGCGGGGACCTCCGGGGAGCTGTTTTTT. The chain recombines TRBV20-1 with TRBJ2-2, with 9 bases identical to TRBD2. There are 14 residues in the CDR3. CDR1 is DFQATT and CDR2 is SNEGSKA in the germline V gene (reference sequence). With 2 bases clipped from V and 6 bases from J, the junction kept 4 bases outside the gene matches.

In this sample, this clonotype turned up many times. The V and J genes are TRBV29-1 and TRBJ2-5; D not certain. V was shortened by 3 bases and J by 4 bases, with 12 bases between the two germline ends. Germline CDR1 and CDR2: SQVTM and ANQGSEA. The CDR3 covers 13 residues. CDR3 bases: TGCAGCGTTGACTCGCTAGTCTTAGAGACCCAGTACTTC. Protein sequence: CSVDSLVLETQYF.

At least ten counts were recorded for this clonotype. J is TRBJ2-1 and V is TRBV5-1, with D perhaps matching TRBD1 or TRBD2 (6 bases each). Germline V gene data show CDR1 as SGHRS and CDR2 as YFSETQ. V was shortened by 0 bases and J by 5 bases, with 18 bases between the two germline ends. The CDR3 is 17 amino acids. CDR3 amino acids: CASSLEWGLALHNEQFF. CDR3 sequence (DNA): TGCGCCAGCAGCTTGGAATGGGGGCTAGCGTTACACAATGAGCAGTTCTTC.

This clonotype was observed once. The chain combines TRBV20-1 with TRBJ1-1; no definite D call. Germline V CDR1 and CDR2: DFQATT, SNEGSKA (reference sequence). Between the trimmed V and J ends, which lost 6 bases and 2 bases, there was a span of 19 bases. The CDR3 totals 15 residues. For the CDR3, the DNA is TGCAGTGCGACCGGGAGCGCTTATAGCAACACTGAAGCTTTCTTT. This translates into CSATGSAYSNTEAFF.

This clonotype was detected ten times or more. Written as DNA, the CDR3 is TGCAGTGCTAACGCCGGGACTAGCGGATTCACAGATACGCAGTATTTT. It translates to CSANAGTSGFTDTQYF. The chain is built from TRBV20-1 and TRBJ2-3; 11 nucleotides match TRBD2. The germline V gene has CDR1 DFQATT and CDR2 SNEGSKA (reference sequence). This CDR3 comprises 16 residues. V lost 4 bases, J lost 2 bases, and 8 bases stayed unmatched.

This clonotype was seen many times. The chain joins TRBV29-1 to TRBJ2-5, with 9 nucleotides matching TRBD2. Germline assignment: CDR1 SQVTM and CDR2 ANQGSEA. This CDR3 has 13 residues. Trimming at V came to 7 bases and at J to 1 base, leaving 4 bases not matched to a gene. The DNA of the CDR3 is TGCAGCGCTGGACTAGCGCTCCAAGAGACCCAGTACTTC. Amino acid sequence: CSAGLALQETQYF. The full variable domain, with the rest looked up from reference TRBV29-1 and TRBJ2-5, is SAVISQKPSRDICQRGTSLTIQCQVDSQVTMMFWYRQQPGQSLTLIATANQGSEATYESGFVIDKFPISRPNLTFSTLTVSNMSPEDSSIYLCSAGLALQETQYFGPGTRLLVL.

The table lists this clonotype with many counts. As DNA, the CDR3 is TGCAGTGCAGGAGGACTAGCGGACCAAGAGACCCAGTACTTC. It translates to CSAGGLADQETQYF. This chain joins TRBV20-1 and TRBJ2-5; 10 nucleotides agree with TRBD2. The V segment lost 6 bases and the J segment 0 bases; nucleotides outside the gene matches: 4. The CDR3 contains 14 residues. Looked up from germline, CDR1 is DFQATT and CDR2 is SNEGSKA (reference sequence).

This clonotype showed up many times. This chain joins TRBV29-1 and TRBJ2-2; D gene uncertain. Trimming took 0 bases from V and 4 from J, leaving 6 bases between them. This CDR3 comprises 13 residues. Germline CDR1 SQVTM, CDR2 ANQGSEA. The CDR3 loop reads CSVEDLLTGELFF. CDR3 sequence (DNA): TGCAGCGTTGAAGATCTGCTCACCGGGGAGCTGTTTTTT.

The table lists this clonotype with many counts. The rearrangement links TRBV28 to TRBJ2-1, with D possibly TRBD2 on 6 matching bases. V lost 2 bases to trimming and J lost 14 bases, with 13 bases between them. The CDR3 spans 12 residues. Germline V gene sequence: CDR1 MDHEN, CDR2 SYDVKM. The CDR3 region is CASSLVGGNKFF. In DNA form, the CDR3 reads TGTGCCAGCAGTTTAGTGGGCGGGAATAAGTTCTTC.

This clonotype was seen a few times. The chain employs TRBV11-2 and TRBJ1-6; maybe TRBD1 (6 bases). CDR1 is SGHAT, CDR2 FQNNGV, per germline. The CDR3 extends over 14 amino acids. The V and J ends lost 5 bases and 4 bases respectively, with 9 bases between them. This CDR3 is CASSPGQYNSPLHF. The CDR3 coding sequence is TGTGCCAGCAGCCCGGGACAATATAATTCACCCCTCCACTTT.

The table lists this clonotype with many counts. The chain has TRBV12-3 or TRBV12-4 and TRBJ2-1, with a tentative D call TRBD2 (5 bases). V dropped 5 bases and J dropped 9 bases, with 14 bases sitting between them. The length of the CDR3 is 13 residues. The CDR3 nucleotides are TGTGCCAGCAGTCTTGGACCAGGAGGTGAGCAGTTCTTC. Translating it yields CASSLGPGGEQFF.

This clonotype was recorded a few times. This rearrangement joins TRBV7-9 to TRBJ2-7; D may be TRBD1 or TRBD2 (5 bases each). This CDR3 region has 15 residues. Per the germline V gene, CDR1 is SEHNR and CDR2 is FQNEAQ (reference sequence). The ends were cut back, 4 bases at V and 3 bases at J, with 16 bases in the middle. The CDR3 is CASSSIRGAFYEQYF. The CDR3 DNA reads TGTGCCAGCAGCTCCATCCGAGGGGCGTTCTACGAGCAGTACTTC.

This clonotype was observed many times. The CDR3 sequence is CSARTGASLYEQYF. In DNA form, the CDR3 reads TGCAGTGCTAGAACTGGGGCAAGTCTATACGAGCAGTACTTC. V and J are TRBV20-1 and TRBJ2-7; weak D call: TRBD1 (5 bases). This CDR3 has 14 amino acids. Germline V CDR1 and CDR2: DFQATT, SNEGSKA (reference sequence). With 2 bases removed from V and 4 bases from J, the gap between germline ends came to 15 bases.

V usage is TRBV5-1 and J usage is TRBJ2-1; D gene ambiguous. The CDR3 loop spans 15 amino acids. The germline V gene has CDR1 SGHRS and CDR2 YFSETQ. Deletions cut 1 base from V and 0 bases from J, with 8 bases between. As DNA, the CDR3 is TGCGCCAGCAGCTTGTTCAGACCCTCCTACAATGAGCAGTTCTTC. Protein sequence: CASSLFRPSYNEQFF.